The 2 T cell receptor beta chains given below trace back to one sample, sequenced in a study of PD-L1 blockade in urothelial cancer. The table came from immunoSEQ multiplex PCR; TCRdb's copy has only in-frame clones and leaves some out. The table lists around 68,000 clones, more than 80% of them singletons, with around 1.5% in the top ten. The sample's time point: pretreatment peripheral blood. Sequencing used PBMCs, obtained around atezolizumab (anti-PD-L1) treatment. The receptors shown here come from a man aged 65 to 79 with urothelial cancer.

This chain joins TRBV28 and TRBJ1-1; D possibly corresponds to TRBD1 (6 bases). V gave up 5 bases and J gave up 0 bases, with 16 bases separating them. Germline CDR1 and CDR2: MDHEN and SYDVKM. The CDR3 contains 16 residues. This CDR3 is CASSPGSGQLNTEAFF. CDR3 sequence (DNA): TGTGCCAGCAGTCCCGGCTCGGGACAATTGAACACTGAAGCTTTCTTT.

J is TRBJ2-4 and V is TRBV5-4; D is unclear. Germline V gives CDR1 SGHNT, CDR2 YYREEE (reference sequence). Trimming shortened V by 4 bases and J by 0 bases, and 14 bases separated the two germline ends. The CDR3 sequence is 16 residues long. This CDR3 is CASSTTKALAKNIQYF. The CDR3 DNA follows: TGTGCCAGCAGCACGACAAAGGCCCTAGCCAAAAACATTCAGTACTTC.